Shown below are 17 T cell receptor beta chains from a single sample sequenced in a study of cytomegalovirus exposure and HLA in healthy donors. It was with 60 Vbeta and 13 Jbeta primers that the PCR ran. Generated by immunoSEQ multiplex PCR, the TCRdb table keeps only in-frame clones and is missing some. Of 120,000 to 150,000 clones in the sample, roughly two thirds were seen once. The source material was PBMCs. The receptors here all came from a male donor in good health and CMV-seronegative.

In this sample, this clone turned up a few times. The genes are TRBV7-9 and TRBJ2-3; the D is unclear. Looked up from germline, CDR1 is SEHNR and CDR2 is FQNEAQ (reference sequence). The CDR3 is 12 amino acids. The chain's CDR3 is CSIFLFADTQYF. The CDR3, as DNA: TGTTCCATATTCTTATTTGCAGATACGCAGTATTTT.

This chain links TRBV6-4 with TRBJ2-1; tentative D call: TRBD1 (6 bases). This CDR3 region has 13 residues. Germline V CDR1 and CDR2: MRHNA, SNTAGT. Trimming removed 0 bases at V and 6 bases at J, with 6 bases between. The CDR3 sequence is CASSDSDSNEQFF. The CDR3 DNA sequence: TGTGCCAGCAGTGACTCGGACAGCAATGAGCAGTTCTTC.

This rearrangement joins TRBV27 to TRBJ1-1; TRBD1 is a possible D gene (5 bases). This CDR3 is built from 14 residues. Looked up from germline, CDR1 is MNHEY and CDR2 is SMNVEV (reference sequence). Trimming removed 3 bases at V and 2 bases at J, with 10 bases between. The CDR3 here is CASSLQGSNTEAFF. CDR3 in DNA: TGTGCCAGCAGTTTGCAGGGTTCTAACACTGAAGCTTTCTTT.

The gene calls are TRBV29-1 and TRBJ1-5; a weak D match, TRBD1 (6 bases). Trimming removed 4 bases at V and 4 bases at J, with 11 bases between. The CDR3 loop spans 13 amino acids. Germline CDR1 and CDR2: SQVTM and ANQGSEA. The CDR3 loop is CSVGETGNQPQHF. CDR3 DNA sequence: TGCAGCGTTGGAGAGACAGGTAATCAGCCCCAGCATTTT.

The V and J genes are TRBV6-1 and TRBJ1-5, with TRBD1 matching 8 bases. The germline gives CDR1 MNHNS, CDR2 SASEGT. The CDR3 has 15 residues. Trimming removed 1 base from V and 7 bases from J; junction bases left unmatched: 6. The CDR3 sequence is CASSEVDRAGQPQHF. The CDR3 nucleotides read TGTGCCAGCAGTGAAGTGGACAGGGCGGGCCAGCCCCAGCATTTT.

The chain carries TRBV9 and TRBJ2-1; the D gene is possibly TRBD1 (7 bases). V shed 3 bases and J shed 0 bases, with 16 bases lying between them. The CDR3 runs 17 residues. CDR1 is SGDLS, CDR2 YYNGEE, per germline. The CDR3 DNA follows: TGTGCCAGCAGCGAGGAGGGGACAGACTACTCCTACAATGAGCAGTTCTTC. Amino acid sequence: CASSEEGTDYSYNEQFF.

This clone was recorded a few times. The chain has TRBV30 and TRBJ2-1; D call uncertain. Trimming stripped 2 bases from V and 5 bases from J, with 7 bases between. The CDR3 is 12 amino acids. Germline CDR1 and CDR2: GTSNPN and SVGIG (reference sequence). CDR3 DNA: TGTGCCTGGAGTCAACTTCACAATGAGCAGTTCTTC. It is translated as CAWSQLHNEQFF.

This clone occurred a few times. V usage is TRBV2 and J usage is TRBJ2-1, with 8 bases aligning to TRBD1. V shed 6 bases and J 0 bases; nucleotides not matched to a gene: 4. The CDR3 has 15 amino acids. Looked up from germline, CDR1 is SNHLY and CDR2 is FYNNEI. Here the CDR3 reads CASRGQVPSYNEQFF. CDR3 bases: TGTGCCAGCAGGGGACAGGTGCCCTCCTACAATGAGCAGTTCTTC.

CDR3 sequence (DNA): TGTGCCAGCAGCCAAAAGACAGGCACAAATGAAAAACTGTTTTTT. Its translation is CASSQKTGTNEKLFF. J is TRBJ1-4 and V is TRBV4-2, with a weak D call TRBD1 (6 bases). The CDR3 length is 15 residues. Germline V gene sequence: CDR1 LGHNA, CDR2 YNFKEQ. V was shortened by 2 bases and J by 5 bases, with 12 bases between the two germline ends.

Comments on this clone: At one end, the junction sequence differs from germline, possibly due to a read error. This sequence joins TRBV6-5 and TRBJ1-2; no clear D. The CDR3 has 11 residues. CDR1 is MNHEY and CDR2 is SVGAGI in the germline V gene. DNA of the CDR3: TGTGCCAGCAGTTACAACGGCGGCTACCCCTTC. It codes for CASSYNGGYPF.

V and J are TRBV7-2 and TRBJ1-2; D is ambiguous. Between the trimmed V and J ends, which lost 3 bases and 5 bases, there was a span of 4 bases. CDR1 is SGHTA and CDR2 is FQGNSA in the germline V gene. The CDR3 spans 11 residues. The CDR3 protein is CASSFQYGYTF. DNA of the CDR3: TGTGCCAGCAGCTTTCAGTATGGCTACACCTTC.

The rearrangement joins TRBV5-8 to TRBJ1-5, with D perhaps TRBD1 (5 bases). V lost 6 bases to trimming and J lost 6 bases, with 19 bases between them. Germline loops: CDR1 SGHTS, CDR2 YDEGEE. CDR3 size: 15 residues. CDR3 amino acids: CASNLAGPQGQPQHF. The CDR3 region has the DNA TGTGCCAGCAACCTCGCGGGGCCCCAGGGTCAGCCCCAGCATTTT.

This rearrangement joins TRBV19 to TRBJ2-5; 8 nucleotides match TRBD1. V trimming: 3 bases; J trimming: 3 bases; junction bases outside the gene matches: 6. This CDR3 spans 15 amino acids. Germline V gene data show CDR1 as LNHDA and CDR2 as SQIVND (reference sequence). For the CDR3, the DNA is TGTGCCAGTAGTATTTACGGGACAGGAGAAGAGACCCAGTACTTC. It translates to CASSIYGTGEETQYF.

The sample holds a few counts of this clone. The gene calls are TRBV7-3 and TRBJ2-5; D remains ambiguous. CDR1 is SGHTA and CDR2 is FQGTGA in the germline V gene. Trimming pared 5 bases from V and 2 bases from J, leaving 9 bases between. The CDR3 consists of 13 residues. The CDR3 reads CASSQTSQETQYF. DNA for the CDR3: TGTGCCAGCAGCCAGACATCGCAAGAGACCCAGTACTTC. Drawing the rest from reference TRBV7-3 and TRBJ2-5, the complete variable domain is GAGVSQTPSNKVTEKGKYVELRCDPISGHTALYWYRQSLGQGPEFLIYFQGTGAADDSGLPNDRFFAVRPEGSVSTLKIQRTERGDSAVYLCASSQTSQETQYFGPGTRLLVL.

This chain joins TRBV4-2 and TRBJ1-2, with 11 bases that match TRBD1. The CDR3 consists of 14 residues. The V segment lost 4 bases and the J segment 8 bases; nucleotides outside the gene matches: 6. Germline lookup yields CDR1 LGHNA and CDR2 YNFKEQ. CDR3 nucleotides: TGTGCCAGCAGCCCGTGGACAGGGGGCGGGGGCTACACCTTC. It is translated as CASSPWTGGGGYTF.

This clone was detected a few times. The gene calls are TRBV14 and TRBJ2-6, with 8 bases matching TRBD1. J gave up 2 bases and V 3 bases, and 3 bases lay outside the gene matches. From germline, CDR1 is SGHDN and CDR2 FVKESK. There are 16 residues in the CDR3. The CDR3 coding sequence is TGTGCCAGCAGCCAGTCACAGGGGGCTGGGGCCAACGTCCTGACTTTC. The encoded protein is CASSQSQGAGANVLTF.

The V and J genes are TRBV6-5 and TRBJ2-5, with 7 positions matching TRBD1. V gave up 4 bases and J gave up 0 bases; unmatched junction bases: 2. Germline CDR1 is MNHEY and CDR2 is SVGAGI. This CDR3 contains 14 residues. The DNA for the CDR3 is TGTGCCAGCAGTTTGACAGGGAACCAAGAGACCCAGTACTTC. Translation: CASSLTGNQETQYF.